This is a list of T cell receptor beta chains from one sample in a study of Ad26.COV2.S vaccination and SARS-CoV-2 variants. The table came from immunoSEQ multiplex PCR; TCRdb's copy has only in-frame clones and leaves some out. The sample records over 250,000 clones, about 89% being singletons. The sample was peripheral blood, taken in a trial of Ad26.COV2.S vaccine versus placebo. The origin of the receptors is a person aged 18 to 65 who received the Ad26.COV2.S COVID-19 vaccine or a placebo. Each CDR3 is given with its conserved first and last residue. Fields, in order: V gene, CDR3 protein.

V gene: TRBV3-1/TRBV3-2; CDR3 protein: CASSQFGAKYEQYF
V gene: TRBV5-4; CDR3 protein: CASSLADRSAGELFF
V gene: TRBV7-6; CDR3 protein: CASSPAPGPKNEQYF
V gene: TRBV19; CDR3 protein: CASSMRQGAPGANVLTF
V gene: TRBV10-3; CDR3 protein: CAIDSGSSYEQYF
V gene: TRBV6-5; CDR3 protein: CASNGGNRATAFF
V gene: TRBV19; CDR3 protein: CATQGGTEAFF
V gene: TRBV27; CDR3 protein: CASSGGTGNSGANVLTF
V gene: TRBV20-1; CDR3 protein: CSASPGRFRVPGELFF
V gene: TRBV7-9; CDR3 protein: CASSLVGYPNQPQHF
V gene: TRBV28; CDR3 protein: CASKIYHEQYF
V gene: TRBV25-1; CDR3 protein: CASRGSRPGEQYF
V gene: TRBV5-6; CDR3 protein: CASSLDLGQGYSPLHF
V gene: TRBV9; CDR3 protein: CASSVGTANQPQHF
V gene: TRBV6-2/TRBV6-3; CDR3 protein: CASSYRGYTEAFF
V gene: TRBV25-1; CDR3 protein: CASSEGRDRGGPQHF
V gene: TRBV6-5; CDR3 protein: CASSYLFGSDTQYF
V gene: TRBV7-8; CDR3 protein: CASSLAPGRTGANVLTF
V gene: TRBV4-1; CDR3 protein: CASSFRDRGPYEQYF
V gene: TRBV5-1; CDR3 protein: CASSFGQGASSPLHF
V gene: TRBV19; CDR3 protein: CASSTPGQSYEQYF